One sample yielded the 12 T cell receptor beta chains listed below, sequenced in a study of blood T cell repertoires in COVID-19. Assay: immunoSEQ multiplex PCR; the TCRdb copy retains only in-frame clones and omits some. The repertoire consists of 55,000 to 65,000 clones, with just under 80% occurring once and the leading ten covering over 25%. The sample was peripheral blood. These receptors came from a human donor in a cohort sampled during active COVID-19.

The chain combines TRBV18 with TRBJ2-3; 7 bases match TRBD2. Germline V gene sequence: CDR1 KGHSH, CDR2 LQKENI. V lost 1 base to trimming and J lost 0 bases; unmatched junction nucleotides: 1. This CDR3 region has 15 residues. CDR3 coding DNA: TGTGCCAGCTCACCACGGCGGGGGAGCACAGATACGCAGTATTTT. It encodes CASSPRRGSTDTQYF.

The CDR3: CATSDLNGGGLRPNEKLFF. CDR3 nucleotide sequence: TGTGCCACCAGTGATTTGAACGGCGGCGGGTTGAGGCCTAATGAAAAACTGTTTTTT. This chain connects TRBV24-1 to TRBJ1-4; the D is unclear. The V end lost 0 bases, the J end lost 3 bases, and 19 bases lay between the germline ends. CDR3 length: 19 residues. Germline-derived CDR1 and CDR2 are KGHDR and SFDVKD.

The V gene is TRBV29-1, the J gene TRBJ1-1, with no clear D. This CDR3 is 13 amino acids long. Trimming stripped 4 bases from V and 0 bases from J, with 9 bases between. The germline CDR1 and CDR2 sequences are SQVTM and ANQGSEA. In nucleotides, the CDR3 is TGCAGCGTTGGTCCCGGGATGAACACTGAAGCTTTCTTT. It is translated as CSVGPGMNTEAFF.

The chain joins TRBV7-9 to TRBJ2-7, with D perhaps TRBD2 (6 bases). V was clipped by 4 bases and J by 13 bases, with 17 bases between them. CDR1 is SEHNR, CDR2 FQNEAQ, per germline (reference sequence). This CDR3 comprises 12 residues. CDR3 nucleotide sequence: TGTGCCAGCAGCTCGCCGGAGGGGTCCGCCTACTTC. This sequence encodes CASSSPEGSAYF.

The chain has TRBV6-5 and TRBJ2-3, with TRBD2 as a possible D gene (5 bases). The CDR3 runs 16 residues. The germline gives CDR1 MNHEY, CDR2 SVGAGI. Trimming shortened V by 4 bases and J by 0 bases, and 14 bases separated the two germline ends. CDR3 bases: TGTGCCAGCAGTTTTTACGGGATAGTTAGCACAGATACGCAGTATTTT. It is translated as CASSFYGIVSTDTQYF.

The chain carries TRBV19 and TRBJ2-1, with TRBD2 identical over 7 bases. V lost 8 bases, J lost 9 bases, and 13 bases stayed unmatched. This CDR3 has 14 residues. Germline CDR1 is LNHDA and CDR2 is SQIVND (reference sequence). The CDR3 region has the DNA TGTGCCAGTGAAAGGGAGGGCCTTAGCCGTGAGCAGTTCTTC. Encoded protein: CASEREGLSREQFF.

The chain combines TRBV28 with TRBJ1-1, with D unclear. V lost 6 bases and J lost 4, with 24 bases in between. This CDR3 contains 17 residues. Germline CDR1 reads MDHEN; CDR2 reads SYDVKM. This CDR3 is CASSRKLGPGLGTEAFF. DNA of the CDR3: TGTGCCAGCAGCCGGAAATTAGGGCCAGGACTAGGCACTGAAGCTTTCTTT.

The CDR3 protein is CASKRVNTEAFF. Written as DNA, the CDR3 is TGTGCCAGTAAACGAGTGAACACTGAAGCTTTCTTT. V is TRBV19 and J is TRBJ1-1; D not certain. Trimming stripped 7 bases from V and 0 bases from J, with 6 bases between. The CDR3 length is 12 residues. CDR1 LNHDA and CDR2 SQIVND come from the germline V gene (reference sequence).

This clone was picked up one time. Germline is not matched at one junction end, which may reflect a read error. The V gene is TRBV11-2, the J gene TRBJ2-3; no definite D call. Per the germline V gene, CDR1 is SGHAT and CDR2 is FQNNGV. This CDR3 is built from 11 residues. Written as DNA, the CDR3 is TGTACCAGCAGCTTCGAAGGTTCGGGGTATTTT. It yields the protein CTSSFEGSGYF.

The CDR3 DNA reads as TGTGCCAGCAGCCAAGCGTTAGGGGGTGGCTATGGCTACACCTTC. Amino acids: CASSQALGGGYGYTF. This chain joins TRBV3-1 (or the pseudogene TRBV3-2) and TRBJ1-2, with D possibly matching TRBD1 (6 bases). The CDR3 runs to 15 residues. Per the germline V gene, CDR1 is LGHDT and CDR2 is YNNKEL (reference sequence). Between the trimmed V and J ends, which lost 1 base and 4 bases, there was a span of 13 bases.

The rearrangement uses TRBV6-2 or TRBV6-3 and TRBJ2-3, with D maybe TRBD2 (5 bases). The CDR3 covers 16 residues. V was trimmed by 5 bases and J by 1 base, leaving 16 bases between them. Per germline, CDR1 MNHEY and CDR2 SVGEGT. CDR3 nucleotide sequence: TGTGCCAGCAGTCTCCCGGGGTCTGCGGGCACAGATACGCAGTATTTT. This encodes CASSLPGSAGTDTQYF.

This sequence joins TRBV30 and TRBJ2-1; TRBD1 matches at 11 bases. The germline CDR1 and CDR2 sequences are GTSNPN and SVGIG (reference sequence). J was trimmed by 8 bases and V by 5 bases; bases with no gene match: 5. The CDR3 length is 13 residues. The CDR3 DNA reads TGTGCCTGGTCGGACAGGGGGCCCGATGAGCAGTTCTTC. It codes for CAWSDRGPDEQFF.